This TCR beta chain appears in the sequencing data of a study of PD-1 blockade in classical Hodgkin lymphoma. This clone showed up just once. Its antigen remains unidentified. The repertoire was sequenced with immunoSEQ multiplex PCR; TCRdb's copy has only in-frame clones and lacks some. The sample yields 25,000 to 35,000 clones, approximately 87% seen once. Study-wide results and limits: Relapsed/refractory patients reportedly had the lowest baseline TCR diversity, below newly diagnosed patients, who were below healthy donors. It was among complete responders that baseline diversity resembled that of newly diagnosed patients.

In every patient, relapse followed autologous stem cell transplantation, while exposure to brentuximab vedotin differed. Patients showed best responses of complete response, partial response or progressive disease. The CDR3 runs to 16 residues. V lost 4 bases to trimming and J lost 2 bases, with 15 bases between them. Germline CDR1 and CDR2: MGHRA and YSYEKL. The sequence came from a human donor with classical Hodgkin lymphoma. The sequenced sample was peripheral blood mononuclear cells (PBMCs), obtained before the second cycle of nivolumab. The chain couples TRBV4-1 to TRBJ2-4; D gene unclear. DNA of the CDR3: TGCGCCAGCAGCCCCCTGTGGGTGGGGACCAAAAACATTCAGTACTTC. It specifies CASSPLWVGTKNIQYF.